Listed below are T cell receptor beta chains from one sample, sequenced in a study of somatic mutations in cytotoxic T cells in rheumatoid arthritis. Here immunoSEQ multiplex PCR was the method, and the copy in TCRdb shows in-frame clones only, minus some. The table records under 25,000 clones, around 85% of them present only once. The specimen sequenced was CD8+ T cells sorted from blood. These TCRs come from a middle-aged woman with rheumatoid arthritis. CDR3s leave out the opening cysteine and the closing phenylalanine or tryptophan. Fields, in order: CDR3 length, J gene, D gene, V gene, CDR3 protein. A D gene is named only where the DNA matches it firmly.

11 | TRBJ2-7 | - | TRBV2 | ASFDSNSYEQY
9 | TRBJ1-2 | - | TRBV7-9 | ASSLVPVVT
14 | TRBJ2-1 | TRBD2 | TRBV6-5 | ASSYSAGGRWDEQF
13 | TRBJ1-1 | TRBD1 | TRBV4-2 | ASSPTGGPNTEAF
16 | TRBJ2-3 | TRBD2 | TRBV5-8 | ASSSAGLVGPGTDTQY
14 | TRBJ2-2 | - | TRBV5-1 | ASSLPSGGPGGELF
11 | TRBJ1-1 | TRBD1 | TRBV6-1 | ASRDRENTEAF
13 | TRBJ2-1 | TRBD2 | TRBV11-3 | ASSRLAGGYNEQF
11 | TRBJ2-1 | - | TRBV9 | ASSPTGNSEQF
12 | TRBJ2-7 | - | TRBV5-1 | ASSRWGVSYEQY
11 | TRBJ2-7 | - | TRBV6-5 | ASSLGGLYEQY
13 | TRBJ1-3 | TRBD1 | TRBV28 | ASRSTGDSGNTIY
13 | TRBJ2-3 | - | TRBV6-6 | ASSYSGVSTDTQY
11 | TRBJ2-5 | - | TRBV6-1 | ASREVAHETQY
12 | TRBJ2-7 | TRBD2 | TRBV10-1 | ASSSSGSRYEQY
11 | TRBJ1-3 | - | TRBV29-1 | SVDDPGGNTIY
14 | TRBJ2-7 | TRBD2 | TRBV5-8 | ASSFGTSGSRNEQY
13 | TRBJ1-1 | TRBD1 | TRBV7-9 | ASYGQAGRNTEAF
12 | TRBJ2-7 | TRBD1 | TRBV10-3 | AIGQGRVNDEQY
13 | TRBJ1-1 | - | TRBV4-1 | ASSREGHPNTEAF
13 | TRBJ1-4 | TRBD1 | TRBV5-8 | ASSGGSGQNEKLF
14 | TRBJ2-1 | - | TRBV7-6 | ASSLGGPSSYNEQF
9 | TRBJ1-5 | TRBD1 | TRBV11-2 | ASSSGTGVH
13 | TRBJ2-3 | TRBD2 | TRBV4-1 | ASRRGGDLTDTQY
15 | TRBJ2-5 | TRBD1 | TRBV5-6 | ASSLGGTGVLGETQY
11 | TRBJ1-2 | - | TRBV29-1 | SVPTLGVYGYT
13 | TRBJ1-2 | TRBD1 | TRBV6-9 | ATKGNRDRLDGYT
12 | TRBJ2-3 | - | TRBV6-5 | ASSYSPYGDTQY
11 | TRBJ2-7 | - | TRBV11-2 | ASSLAGTYEQY
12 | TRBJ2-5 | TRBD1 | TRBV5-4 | ASSFDRGRETQY
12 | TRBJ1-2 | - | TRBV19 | ASSIDAEDYGYT
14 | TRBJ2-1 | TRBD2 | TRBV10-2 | ASSESGTRGRNEQF
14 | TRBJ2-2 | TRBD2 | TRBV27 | ASNTQLAGVTGELF
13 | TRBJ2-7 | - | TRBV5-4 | ASSQKELGSYEQY
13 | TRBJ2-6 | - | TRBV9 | ASSVAGEWANVLT
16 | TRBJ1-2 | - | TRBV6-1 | ASSEYWAGDGQGYGYT
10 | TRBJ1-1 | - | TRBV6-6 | AISPPDTEAF
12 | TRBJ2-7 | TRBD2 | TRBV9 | ASSVELADYEQY
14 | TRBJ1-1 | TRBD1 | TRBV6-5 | ASSYEPRGPNTEAF
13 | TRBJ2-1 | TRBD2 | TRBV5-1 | ASSTGLAGDNEQF
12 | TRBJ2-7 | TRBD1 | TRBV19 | ASSLGTATHEQY
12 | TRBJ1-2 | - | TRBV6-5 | ATLGGGRNYGYT
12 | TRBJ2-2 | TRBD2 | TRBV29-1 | SVEALADTGELF
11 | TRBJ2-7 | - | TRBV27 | ASSPAGGYEQY
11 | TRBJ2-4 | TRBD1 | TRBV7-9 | ASSPGGANIQY